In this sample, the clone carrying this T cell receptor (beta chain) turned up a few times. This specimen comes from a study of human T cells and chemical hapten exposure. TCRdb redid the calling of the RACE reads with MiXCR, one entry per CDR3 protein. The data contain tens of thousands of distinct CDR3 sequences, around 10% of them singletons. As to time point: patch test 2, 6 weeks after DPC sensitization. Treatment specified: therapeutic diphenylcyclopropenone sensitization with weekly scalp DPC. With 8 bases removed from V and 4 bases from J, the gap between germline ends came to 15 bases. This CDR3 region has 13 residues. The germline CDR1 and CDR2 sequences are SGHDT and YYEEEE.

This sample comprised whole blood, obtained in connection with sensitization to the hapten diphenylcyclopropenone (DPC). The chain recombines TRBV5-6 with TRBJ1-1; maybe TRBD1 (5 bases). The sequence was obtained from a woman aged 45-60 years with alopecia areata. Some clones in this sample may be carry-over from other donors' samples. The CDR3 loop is CASLMAGSTEAFF. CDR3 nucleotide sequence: TGTGCCAGTTTAATGGCAGGGAGCACTGAAGCTTTCTTT.